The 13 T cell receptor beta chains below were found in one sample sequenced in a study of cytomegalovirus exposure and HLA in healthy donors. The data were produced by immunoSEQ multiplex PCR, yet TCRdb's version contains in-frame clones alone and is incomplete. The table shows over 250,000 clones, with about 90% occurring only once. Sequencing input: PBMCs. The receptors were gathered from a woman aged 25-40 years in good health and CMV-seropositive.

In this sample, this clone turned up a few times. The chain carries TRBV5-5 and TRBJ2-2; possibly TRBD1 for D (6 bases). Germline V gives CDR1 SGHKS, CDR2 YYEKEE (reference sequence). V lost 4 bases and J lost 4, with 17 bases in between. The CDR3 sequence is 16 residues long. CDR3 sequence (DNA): TGTGCCAGCAGCAAAGCAAGGGGGACGGGCACCGGGGAGCTGTTTTTT. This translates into CASSKARGTGTGELFF.

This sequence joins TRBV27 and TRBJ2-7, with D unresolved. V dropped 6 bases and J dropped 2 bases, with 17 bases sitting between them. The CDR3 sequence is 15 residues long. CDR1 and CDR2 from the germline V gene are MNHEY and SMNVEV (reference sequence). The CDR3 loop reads CASSKLRTNTYEQYF. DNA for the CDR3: TGTGCCAGCAGCAAACTCCGCACAAATACCTACGAGCAGTACTTC.

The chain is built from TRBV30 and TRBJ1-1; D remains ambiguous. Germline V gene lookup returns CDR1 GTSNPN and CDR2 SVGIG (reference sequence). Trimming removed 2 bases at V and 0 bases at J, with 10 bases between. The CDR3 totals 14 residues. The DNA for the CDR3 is TGTGCCTGGAGTCGGACGGCTATGAACACTGAAGCTTTCTTT. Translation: CAWSRTAMNTEAFF.

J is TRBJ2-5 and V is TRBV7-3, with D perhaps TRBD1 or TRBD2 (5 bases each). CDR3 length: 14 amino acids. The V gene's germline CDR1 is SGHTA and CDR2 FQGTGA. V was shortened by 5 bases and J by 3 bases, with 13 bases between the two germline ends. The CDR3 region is CASSGAGSEETQYF. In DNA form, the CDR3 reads TGTGCCAGCAGCGGGGCGGGTAGCGAAGAGACCCAGTACTTC. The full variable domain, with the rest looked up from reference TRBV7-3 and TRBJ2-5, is GAGVSQTPSNKVTEKGKYVELRCDPISGHTALYWYRQSLGQGPEFLIYFQGTGAADDSGLPNDRFFAVRPEGSVSTLKIQRTERGDSAVYLCASSGAGSEETQYFGPGTRLLVL.

The CDR3 loop is CASSPTDGYTF. The DNA of the CDR3 is TGTGCCAGCAGTCCGACGGATGGCTACACCTTC. This chain uses TRBV6-4 with TRBJ1-2; no definite D call. Trimming pared 5 bases from V and 6 bases from J, leaving 7 bases between. The length of the CDR3 is 11 residues. Germline lookup yields CDR1 MRHNA and CDR2 SNTAGT.

In DNA form, the CDR3 reads TGTGCCAGCTCACCGAAGACAGGAGCTGGCTACACCTTC. Translated: CASSPKTGAGYTF. The chain has TRBV18 and TRBJ1-2, with a weak D call TRBD1 (6 bases). This CDR3 has 13 amino acids. CDR1 is KGHSH, CDR2 LQKENI, per germline. The ends were cut back, 3 bases at V and 7 bases at J, with 12 bases in the middle.

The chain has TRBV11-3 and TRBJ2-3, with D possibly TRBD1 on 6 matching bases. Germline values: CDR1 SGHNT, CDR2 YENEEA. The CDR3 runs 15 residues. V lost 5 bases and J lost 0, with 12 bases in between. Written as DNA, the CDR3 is TGTGCCAGCAGCACCGGGACAACTAGCACAGATACGCAGTATTTT. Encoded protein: CASSTGTTSTDTQYF.

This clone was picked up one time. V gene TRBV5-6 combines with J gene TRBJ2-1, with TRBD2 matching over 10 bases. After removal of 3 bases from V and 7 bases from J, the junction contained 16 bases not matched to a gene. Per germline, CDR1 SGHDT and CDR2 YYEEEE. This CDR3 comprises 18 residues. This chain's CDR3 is CASSSLNLAGGSANEQFF. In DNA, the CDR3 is TGTGCCAGCAGCTCCCTAAACTTAGCGGGGGGTAGTGCAAATGAGCAGTTCTTC.

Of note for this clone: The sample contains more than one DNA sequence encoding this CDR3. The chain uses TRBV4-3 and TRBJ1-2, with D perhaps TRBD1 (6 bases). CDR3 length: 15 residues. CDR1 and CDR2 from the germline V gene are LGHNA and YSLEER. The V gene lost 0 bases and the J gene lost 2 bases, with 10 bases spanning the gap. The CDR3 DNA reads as TGCGCCAGCAGCCAAGATTTAACAGGGAACTATGGCTACACCTTC. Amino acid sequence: CASSQDLTGNYGYTF.

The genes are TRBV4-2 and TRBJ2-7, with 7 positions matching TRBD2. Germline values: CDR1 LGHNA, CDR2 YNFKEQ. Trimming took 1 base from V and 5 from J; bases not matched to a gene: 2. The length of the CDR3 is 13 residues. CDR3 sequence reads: CASSQVSGHEQYF. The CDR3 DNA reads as TGTGCCAGCAGCCAAGTTAGCGGGCACGAGCAGTACTTC.

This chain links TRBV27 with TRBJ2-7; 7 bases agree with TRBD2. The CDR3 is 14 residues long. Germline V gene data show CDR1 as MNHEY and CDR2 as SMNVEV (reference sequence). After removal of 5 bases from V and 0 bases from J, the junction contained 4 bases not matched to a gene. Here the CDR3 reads CASSRSGYSYEQYF. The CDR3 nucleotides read TGTGCCAGCAGTCGTAGCGGGTACTCCTACGAGCAGTACTTC.

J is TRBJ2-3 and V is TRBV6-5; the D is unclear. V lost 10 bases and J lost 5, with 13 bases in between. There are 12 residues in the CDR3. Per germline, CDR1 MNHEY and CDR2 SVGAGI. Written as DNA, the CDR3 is TGTGCCACAAAACGGGCAGGAGATACGCAGTATTTT. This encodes CATKRAGDTQYF.

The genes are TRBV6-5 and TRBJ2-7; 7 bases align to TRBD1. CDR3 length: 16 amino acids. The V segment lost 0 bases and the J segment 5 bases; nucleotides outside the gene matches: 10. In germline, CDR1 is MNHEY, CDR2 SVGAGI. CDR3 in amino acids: CASSYSWGRTGDEQYF. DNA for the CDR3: TGTGCCAGCAGTTACTCCTGGGGTCGAACAGGGGACGAGCAGTACTTC.